This entry is about one T cell receptor (beta chain). As yet, its antigen is unknown. The sample comes from a study of beta chain features in type 1 diabetes. cDNA synthesis used the whole RNA isolate, giving expressed TCRB sequences. Assay used: immunoSEQ multiplex PCR; TCRdb lists only in-frame clones, some missing. Here the sample spans hundreds of thousands of clones, 15% being singletons. Study-level points and caveats: Sequencing used cDNA, and cells with high TCR expression could therefore be over-represented.

Sequenced: naive CD4+ T cells from blood. This sequence originates from a man aged 18 to 29 in good health.

The CDR3 here is CASSYSRGGNYGYTF. CDR3 DNA sequence: TGTGCCAGCAGTTACTCGAGAGGGGGGAACTATGGCTACACCTTC. The chain recombines TRBV6-5 with TRBJ1-2; TRBD1 is a possible D gene (6 bases). V lost 0 bases to trimming and J lost 2 bases, with 10 bases between them. Germline V gene lookup returns CDR1 MNHEY and CDR2 SVGAGI. The CDR3 runs to 15 residues.